Included here is one TCR beta chain sequence, with context. V lost 4 bases and J lost 8, with 12 bases in between. Germline-derived CDR1 and CDR2 are SNHLY and FYNNEI. The CDR3 covers 14 residues. Per the original data handling: Using reference gene primer amplification, nucleated cell counts were estimated. Repertoires were generated with immunoSEQ multiplex PCR, while TCRdb's copy carries only in-frame clones and drops some. V and J calls and clone size come straight from that table; D and trimming were deduced from the DNA. The data hold roughly 100,000 clones, with roughly 83% observed a single time. These data originate in a study of blood T cell repertoires in COVID-19. About the research overall: The United States, Italy and Spain provided the acute and convalescent COVID-19 samples. In each case, the material was cDNA or gDNA derived from T cells, B-cell-depleted T cells, or PBMCs.

The V call is TRBV2, the J call TRBJ1-6; D unresolved. The clonotype originates from an elderly woman with active or convalescent COVID-19. The sequenced sample consisted of peripheral blood. CDR3 amino acids: CASSVQQSYSPLHF. The DNA for the CDR3 is TGTGCCAGCAGTGTACAACAGTCGTATTCACCCCTCCACTTT.